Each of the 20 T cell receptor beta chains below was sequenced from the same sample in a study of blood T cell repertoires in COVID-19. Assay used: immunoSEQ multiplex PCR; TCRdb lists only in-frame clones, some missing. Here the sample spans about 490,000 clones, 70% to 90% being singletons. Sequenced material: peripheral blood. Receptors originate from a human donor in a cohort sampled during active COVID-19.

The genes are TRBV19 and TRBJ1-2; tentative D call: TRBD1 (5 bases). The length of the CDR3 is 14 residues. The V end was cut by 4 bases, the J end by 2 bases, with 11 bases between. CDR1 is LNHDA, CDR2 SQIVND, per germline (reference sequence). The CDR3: CASSRATENYGYTF. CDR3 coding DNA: TGTGCCAGTAGTAGAGCGACAGAGAACTATGGCTACACCTTC.

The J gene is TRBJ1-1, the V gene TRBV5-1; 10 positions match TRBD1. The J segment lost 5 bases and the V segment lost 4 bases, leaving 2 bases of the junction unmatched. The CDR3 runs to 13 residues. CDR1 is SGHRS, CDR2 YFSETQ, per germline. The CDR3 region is CASSGDRGTEAFF. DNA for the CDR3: TGCGCCAGCAGCGGGGACAGGGGAACTGAAGCTTTCTTT.

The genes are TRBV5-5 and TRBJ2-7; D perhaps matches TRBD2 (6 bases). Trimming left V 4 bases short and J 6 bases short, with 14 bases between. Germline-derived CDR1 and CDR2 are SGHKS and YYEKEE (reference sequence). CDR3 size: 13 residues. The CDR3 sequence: CASSTPGVGEQYF. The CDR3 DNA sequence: TGTGCCAGCAGCACGCCGGGGGTAGGCGAGCAGTACTTC.

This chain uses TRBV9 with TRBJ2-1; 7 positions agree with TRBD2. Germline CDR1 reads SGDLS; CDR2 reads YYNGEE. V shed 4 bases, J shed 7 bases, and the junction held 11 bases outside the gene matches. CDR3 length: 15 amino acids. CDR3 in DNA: TGTGCCAGCAGCATTCGCGGCGGGAGCGTTAATGAGCAGTTCTTC. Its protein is CASSIRGGSVNEQFF.

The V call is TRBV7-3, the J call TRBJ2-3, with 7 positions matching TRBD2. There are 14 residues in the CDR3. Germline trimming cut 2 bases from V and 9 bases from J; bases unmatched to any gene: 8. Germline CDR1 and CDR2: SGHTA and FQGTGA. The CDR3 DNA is TGTGCCAGCAGCTTATTTCCCAGCGGGGACACGCAGTATTTT. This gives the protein CASSLFPSGDTQYF.

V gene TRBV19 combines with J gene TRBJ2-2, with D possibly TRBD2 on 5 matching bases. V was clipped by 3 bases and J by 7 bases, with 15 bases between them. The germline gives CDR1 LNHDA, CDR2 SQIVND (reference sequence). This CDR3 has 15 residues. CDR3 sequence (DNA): TGTGCCAGTAGTATCGTTTTAGCGTCGGTCGGGGAGCTGTTTTTT. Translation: CASSIVLASVGELFF.

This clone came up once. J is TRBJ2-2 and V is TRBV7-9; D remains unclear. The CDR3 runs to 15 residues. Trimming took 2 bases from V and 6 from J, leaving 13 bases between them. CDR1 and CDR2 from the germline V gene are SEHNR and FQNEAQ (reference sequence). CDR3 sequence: CASSLFNYPSGELFF. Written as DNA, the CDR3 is TGTGCCAGCAGCTTATTTAATTATCCGTCCGGGGAGCTGTTTTTT.

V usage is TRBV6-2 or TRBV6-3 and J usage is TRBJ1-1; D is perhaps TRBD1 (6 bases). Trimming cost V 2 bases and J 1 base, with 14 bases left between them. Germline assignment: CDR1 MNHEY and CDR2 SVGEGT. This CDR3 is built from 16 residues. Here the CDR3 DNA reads TGTGCCAGCAGTTACGTTGTCGGACAGACGAACACTGAAGCTTTCTTT. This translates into CASSYVVGQTNTEAFF.

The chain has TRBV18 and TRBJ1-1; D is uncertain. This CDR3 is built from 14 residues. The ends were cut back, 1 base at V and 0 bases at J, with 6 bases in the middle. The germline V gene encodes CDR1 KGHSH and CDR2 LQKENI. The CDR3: CASSPQPLNTEAFF. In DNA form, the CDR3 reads TGTGCCAGCTCACCACAGCCTTTGAACACTGAAGCTTTCTTT.

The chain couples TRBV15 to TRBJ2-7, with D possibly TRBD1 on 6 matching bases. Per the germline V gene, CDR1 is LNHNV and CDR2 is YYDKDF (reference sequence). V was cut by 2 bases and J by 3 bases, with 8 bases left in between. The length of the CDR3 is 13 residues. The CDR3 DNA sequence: TGTGCCACCAGCAGACCGACAGGCTACGAGCAGTACTTC. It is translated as CATSRPTGYEQYF.

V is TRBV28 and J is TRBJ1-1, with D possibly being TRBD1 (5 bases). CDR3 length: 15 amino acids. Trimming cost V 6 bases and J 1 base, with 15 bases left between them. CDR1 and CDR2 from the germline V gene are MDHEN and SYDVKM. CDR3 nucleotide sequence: TGTGCCAGCAGGACTCCCGGGACTTCGAACACTGAAGCTTTCTTT. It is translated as CASRTPGTSNTEAFF.

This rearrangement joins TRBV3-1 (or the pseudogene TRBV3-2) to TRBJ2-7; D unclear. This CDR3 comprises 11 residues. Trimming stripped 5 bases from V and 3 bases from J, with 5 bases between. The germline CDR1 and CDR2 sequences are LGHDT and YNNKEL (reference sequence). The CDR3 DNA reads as TGTGCCAGCAGCTACAACTACGAGCAGTACTTC. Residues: CASSYNYEQYF.

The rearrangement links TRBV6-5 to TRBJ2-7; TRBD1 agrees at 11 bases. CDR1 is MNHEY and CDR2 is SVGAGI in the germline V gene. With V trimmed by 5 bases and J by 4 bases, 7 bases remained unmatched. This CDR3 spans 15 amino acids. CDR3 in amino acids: CASSTRDRGGYEQYF. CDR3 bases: TGTGCCAGCAGTACTCGGGACAGGGGGGGTTACGAGCAGTACTTC.

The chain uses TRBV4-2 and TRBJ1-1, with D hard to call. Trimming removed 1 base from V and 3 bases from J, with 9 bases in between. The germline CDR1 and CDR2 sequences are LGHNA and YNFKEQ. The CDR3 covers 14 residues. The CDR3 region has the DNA TGTGCCAGCAGCCAAGTAGGGAGATACACTGAAGCTTTCTTT. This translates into CASSQVGRYTEAFF.

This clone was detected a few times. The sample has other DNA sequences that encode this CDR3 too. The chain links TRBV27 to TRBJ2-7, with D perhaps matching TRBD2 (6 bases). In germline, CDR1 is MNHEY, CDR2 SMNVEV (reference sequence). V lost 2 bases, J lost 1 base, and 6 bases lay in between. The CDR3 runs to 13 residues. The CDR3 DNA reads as TGTGCCAGCAGTTTAGGGAGGTCCTACGAGCAGTACTTC. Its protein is CASSLGRSYEQYF.

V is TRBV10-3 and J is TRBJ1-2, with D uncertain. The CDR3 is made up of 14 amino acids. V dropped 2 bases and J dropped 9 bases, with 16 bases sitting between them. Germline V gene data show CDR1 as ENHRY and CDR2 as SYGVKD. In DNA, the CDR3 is TGTGCCATCAGTGAGGGGCCCTCGGAAGAAAGCTACACCTTC. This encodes CAISEGPSEESYTF.

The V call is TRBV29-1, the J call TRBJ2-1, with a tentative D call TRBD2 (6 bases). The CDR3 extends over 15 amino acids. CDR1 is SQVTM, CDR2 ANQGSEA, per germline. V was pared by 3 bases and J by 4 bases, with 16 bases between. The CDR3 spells CSVDLFGGAYNEQFF. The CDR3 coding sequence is TGCAGCGTTGACCTTTTTGGCGGGGCTTACAATGAGCAGTTCTTC.

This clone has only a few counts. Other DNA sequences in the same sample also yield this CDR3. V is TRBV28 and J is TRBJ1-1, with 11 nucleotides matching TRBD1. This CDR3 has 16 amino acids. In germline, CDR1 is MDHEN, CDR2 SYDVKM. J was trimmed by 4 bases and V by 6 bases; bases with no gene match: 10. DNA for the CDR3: TGTGCCAGCAGCGATAGGACAGGGGGCTTGGGCACTGAAGCTTTCTTT. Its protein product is CASSDRTGGLGTEAFF.

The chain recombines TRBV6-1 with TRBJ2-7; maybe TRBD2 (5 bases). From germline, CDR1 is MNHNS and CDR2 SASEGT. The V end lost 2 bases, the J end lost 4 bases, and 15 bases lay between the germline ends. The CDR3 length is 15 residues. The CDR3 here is CASSEIGLSLYEQYF. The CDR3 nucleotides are TGTGCCAGCAGTGAAATCGGACTTTCCTTATACGAGCAGTACTTC.

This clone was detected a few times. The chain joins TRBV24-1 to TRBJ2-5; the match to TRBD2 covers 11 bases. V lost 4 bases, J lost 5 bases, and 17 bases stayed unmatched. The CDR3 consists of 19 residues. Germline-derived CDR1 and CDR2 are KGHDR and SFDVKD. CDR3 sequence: CATSDPPGSGRALAETQYF. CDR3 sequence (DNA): TGTGCCACCAGTGACCCCCCGGGTAGCGGGAGGGCCCTCGCGGAGACCCAGTACTTC.